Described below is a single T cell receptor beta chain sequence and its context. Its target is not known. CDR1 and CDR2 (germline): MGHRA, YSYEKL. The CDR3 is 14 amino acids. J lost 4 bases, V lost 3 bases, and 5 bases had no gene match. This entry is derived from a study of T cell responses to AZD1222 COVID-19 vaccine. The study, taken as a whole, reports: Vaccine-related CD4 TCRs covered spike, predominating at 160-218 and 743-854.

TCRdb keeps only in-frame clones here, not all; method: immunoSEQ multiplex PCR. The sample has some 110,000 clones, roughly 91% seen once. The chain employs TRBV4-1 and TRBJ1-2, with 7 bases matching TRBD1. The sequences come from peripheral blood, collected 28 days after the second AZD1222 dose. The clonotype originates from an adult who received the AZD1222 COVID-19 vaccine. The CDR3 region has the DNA TGCGCCAGCAGCCAGGGGGACAGCTCCTATGGCTACACCTTC. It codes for CASSQGDSSYGYTF.